This TCR beta chain was sequenced for a study of T cells in placental villitis. The study in broad terms: Placental TCR-beta repertoires were compared across villitis of unknown etiology, gestational-age-matched unaffected controls, and infectious villitis in order to test an allograft-versus-infection hypothesis.

The five infectious villitis placentae, four with confirmed cytomegalovirus and one with Toxoplasma gondii, were included without being matched to the other groups. The mothers in the infectious villitis group were younger, had smaller fetuses, and delivered preterm or had intrauterine demise in two cases. After delivery, the placentae were collected and evaluated both grossly and histologically, and only then was archival tissue selected. Five 10-micron scrolls were cut from each FFPE block, and DNA was then isolated using the AllPrep DNA/RNA FFPE Tissue kit. DNA concentration and purity were checked by NanoDrop, and RNA quality was assessed on a Bioanalyzer. The immunoSEQ v4 bias-controlled multiplex PCR assay, performed blinded to group allocation, was used to amplify TCR-beta CDR3 regions from genomic DNA. To estimate nucleated cell and T cell quantities per sample, reference gene primers were included together with the TCR-beta primers. Sequencing of the libraries was performed on an Illumina MiSeq with a 100-cycle paired-end protocol. The original pipeline was this. Diversity and richness were calculated in immunoSEQ Analyzer software, with richness determined by iChao1 and clonality derived from Pielou evenness and Shannon diversity (0-1, with higher values meaning less diverse). CDR3 amino acid sequences with V/J genes were queried against VDJdb for CMV, EBV and influenza A specificities using confidence 3 and substitution 2. TCR-beta amino acid clonotype overlap between villitis of unknown etiology, infectious villitis and control repertoires was assessed with the Morisita-Horn index. TCRdb provides this immuneACCESS table in a form limited to in-frame rearrangements. Some clones are lacking; in checked studies, under half of them reflect an unresolved V gene, and why the rest are absent is not known. Clone size and V and J calls were adopted from that table, with D and trimming inferred from the DNA. For this sample the table gives several thousand clones, of which roughly 73% were detected only once. The top ten clonotypes cover 7.5% to 10% of the sample.

General conclusions and limits of the study: Sequencing bulk tissue made it impossible to distinguish helper, regulatory or cytotoxic T cells or to tell maternal from fetal T cells, and the approach excluded gamma-delta receptors. Small amounts of decidua were contained in the paraffin blocks, so some of the captured T cells, especially in controls, may have been decidual rather than villous infiltrates. Higher CMV-specific clone frequencies were found in infectious CMV cases than in villitis of unknown etiology (about 0.0099 vs 0.00097), and no difference in CMV-specific clone frequencies was seen between villitis of unknown etiology and controls.

The CDR3 measures 17 amino acids from cysteine to phenylalanine. CDR3 DNA only is kept here, 51 bases in frame from base 1. The germline V and J ends show losses of 5 bases and 0 bases respectively, and no gene match explains 9 bases of the junction. Looking up the germline V gene yields CDR1 SGDLS and CDR2 YYNGEE. On this clone itself: The antigen it recognizes is unknown. No base quality information exists; no much larger clone differs at one position.

The chain is made from TRBV9 and TRBJ1-5; 9 nucleotides in the junction match TRBD1. Sequencing input: placental tissue containing maternal and fetal cells. This sequence was found in a human patient with infectious villitis; the placental T cells may come from both mother and fetus. The DNA is TGTGCCAGCAGTCCGGGACAGGGAACTCTTAGCAATCAGCCCCAGCATTTT. This yields the protein CASSPGQGTLSNQPQHF.